These 9 T cell receptor beta chains originate from one sample sequenced in a study of CD8 T cells in ankylosing spondylitis. One entry per CDR3 protein results from TCRdb running MiXCR on the 5' RACE reads. The data hold 300,000 to 350,000 distinct CDR3 sequences, with roughly 14% observed a single time. Sample: blood, either unsorted or a sorted T cell fraction (not recorded which). The receptors were gathered from a male donor with ankylosing spondylitis or in good health (not recorded which).

This clonotype was detected many times. This sequence joins TRBV20-1 and TRBJ2-1, with D possibly matching TRBD2 (6 bases). Germline CDR1 and CDR2: DFQATT and SNEGSKA (reference sequence). V gave up 6 bases and J gave up 1 base, with 10 bases separating them. The CDR3 sequence is 13 residues long. The CDR3 sequence is CSAPGESYNEQFF. The DNA for the CDR3 is TGCAGTGCGCCGGGAGAGTCCTACAATGAGCAGTTCTTC.

This clonotype was observed a few times. This rearrangement joins TRBV29-1 to TRBJ2-2; 11 nucleotides align to TRBD1. With V trimmed by 4 bases and J by 0 bases, 1 base remained unmatched. The germline gives CDR1 SQVTM, CDR2 ANQGSEA. This CDR3 is built from 15 residues. The CDR3 loop reads CSVGTGGSNTGELFF. The DNA for the CDR3 is TGCAGCGTTGGGACAGGGGGCTCGAACACCGGGGAGCTGTTTTTT.

This clonotype was recorded a few times. CDR3 protein: CASNRLADVYNEQFF. The CDR3 nucleotides read TGCGCCAGCAATCGACTAGCGGATGTTTACAATGAGCAGTTCTTC. The V gene is TRBV5-1, the J gene TRBJ2-1; 9 nucleotides agree with TRBD2. The CDR3 length is 15 residues. The V gene's germline CDR1 is SGHRS and CDR2 YFSETQ. With V trimmed by 6 bases and J by 4 bases, 8 bases remained unmatched.

The chain recombines TRBV27 with TRBJ2-5; 12 bases are shared with TRBD2. The germline CDR1 and CDR2 sequences are MNHEY and SMNVEV (reference sequence). The junction had 6 bases not matched to a gene; V was cut back by 5 bases and J by 5 bases. The CDR3 has 15 residues. The CDR3: CASSPSTSGRETQYF. The CDR3 coding sequence is TGTGCCAGCAGTCCCAGTACTAGCGGGAGGGAGACCCAGTACTTC.

V and J are TRBV4-2 and TRBJ2-1; no definite D call. This CDR3 spans 17 amino acids. Trimming removed 0 bases at V and 9 bases at J, with 21 bases between. The germline CDR1 and CDR2 sequences are LGHNA and YNFKEQ. The chain's CDR3 is CASSQDSAISAGSEQFF. The CDR3 region has the DNA TGTGCCAGCAGCCAAGATTCCGCTATAAGCGCCGGGTCTGAGCAGTTCTTC.

This clonotype was recorded a few times. The chain couples TRBV7-9 to TRBJ2-5; TRBD2 matches at 9 bases. Germline values: CDR1 SEHNR, CDR2 FQNEAQ (reference sequence). The CDR3 is 16 residues long. After removal of 5 bases from V and 2 bases from J, the junction contained 9 bases not matched to a gene. The CDR3 DNA follows: TGTGCCAGCAGCCTCCCGGCTAGCGGGGAGCAAGAGACCCAGTACTTC. Translated: CASSLPASGEQETQYF.

This clonotype was detected ten times or more. The rearrangement uses TRBV12-3 or TRBV12-4 and TRBJ2-7; D uncertain. The CDR3 covers 12 residues. V was trimmed by 6 bases and J by 6 bases, leaving 12 bases between them. CDR3: CASSPEVGEQYF. CDR3 nucleotide sequence: TGTGCCAGCAGCCCAGAAGTAGGCGAGCAGTACTTC.

This clonotype was seen many times. This chain links TRBV5-1 with TRBJ1-1, with 9 bases that match TRBD1. The J segment lost 4 bases and the V segment lost 4 bases, leaving 5 bases of the junction unmatched. From germline, CDR1 is SGHRS and CDR2 YFSETQ. The length of the CDR3 is 14 residues. The CDR3 loop is CASSDTGGTTEAFF. In DNA, the CDR3 is TGCGCCAGCAGCGACACAGGGGGCACCACTGAAGCTTTCTTT.

The chain combines TRBV4-1 with TRBJ2-2; 8 nucleotides agree with TRBD2. Unmatched junction bases numbered 10, after V lost 0 bases and J lost 1 base. The CDR3 runs 19 residues. Germline V CDR1 and CDR2: MGHRA, YSYEKL. The CDR3 loop is CASSQDAAGGAKNTGELFF. The CDR3 nucleotides read TGCGCCAGCAGCCAAGACGCGGCCGGGGGGGCGAAGAACACCGGGGAGCTGTTTTTT.